This TCR beta chain is from a study of CD8 T cells in ankylosing spondylitis. Study-wide results and limits: Significant enrichment of disease-linked clones was reported in matched ankylosing spondylitis synovial fluid. Peripheral blood samples showed relatively rare disease-linked clones, and these clones were CD8+.

The V end lost 1 base, the J end lost 6 bases, and 13 bases lay between the germline ends. There are 15 residues in the CDR3. The V gene's germline CDR1 is SGHTA and CDR2 FQGNSA. Concerning this clonotype: Antigen: not known.

For TCR beta, libraries came from quantitative 5'-RACE with molecular barcodes. A single record per CDR3 protein comes from TCRdb applying MiXCR to the 5' RACE reads. The sample includes more than 150,000 distinct CDR3 sequences, 10% to 15% seen only once; the top ten take 11%. The sequencing sample was made of blood, either unsorted or a sorted T cell fraction (not recorded which). V gene TRBV7-2 combines with J gene TRBJ2-4, with a possible D match to TRBD1 (5 bases). The TCR comes from a female donor with ankylosing spondylitis or in good health (not recorded which). The CDR3 coding sequence is TGTGCCAGCAGCTTAGTTTGGGGCACGGGAAACATTCAGTACTTC. The encoded protein is CASSLVWGTGNIQYF.